This T cell receptor beta chain came from a study of CXCR3-negative and CXCR3-positive naive CD8 T cells. About the study: About 140 million TRB reads were obtained overall (about 1.5 +/- 0.3 million per library). Study results and caveats: Comparison of naive CXCR3-negative and CXCR3-positive cells revealed similar TRBV-TRBJ usage, while memory cells differed.

Concerning this clonotype itself: Antigen specificity is unknown.

Researchers prepared the TRB cDNA libraries using 5' RACE with UMI labels. TCRdb reanalyzed the 5' RACE reads and collapses them to one entry per CDR3 protein, without DNA. Found here are 40,000 to 45,000 distinct CDR3 sequences; the top ten clones hold roughly 14%. Every individual CD8+ T cell subset underwent sorting in triplicate at approximately 280,000 cells apiece. CDR3 size: 11 residues. Germline lookup yields CDR1 ENHRY and CDR2 SYGVKD. The clonotype originates from a human donor in good health. Some clones in this sample may be carry-over from other donors' samples. The gene calls are TRBV10-3 and TRBJ2-1. Sequencing was done on a sample of memory CD8+ T cells from blood. This chain's CDR3 is CAISESQEQFF.